The rows below give T cell receptor beta chains drawn from one sample of a study of OX40 agonist ivuxolimab in advanced cancers. Using immunoSEQ multiplex PCR, the repertoire was profiled, and TCRdb retains in-frame clones only, with some absent. This table has 70,000 to 80,000 clones, over 90% appearing once. Sample: CD4+ or CD8+ T cells sorted from blood, taken in a trial of the OX40 agonist ivuxolimab. The receptors derive from an adult with an advanced solid tumor such as melanoma, head and neck, liver or kidney cancer. Both conserved end residues are part of each CDR3. A D gene is named only where the DNA matches it firmly. Clone size is shown for a subset of rows, as once, few, many or a class of expanded clone.

-	-	TRBV6-5	TRBJ2-3	TGTGCCAGCAGTTACTCCTACACAGATACGCAGTATTTT	CASSYSYTDTQYF
-	-	TRBV30	TRBJ2-7	TGTGCCTGGGGCAGGGAAAACTACGAGCAGTACTTC	CAWGRENYEQYF
-	-	TRBV27	TRBJ1-1	TGTGCCAGCAGTTTAAGGGCGGGGGGGAGCACTGAAGCTTTCTTT	CASSLRAGGSTEAFF
-	TRBD1	TRBV18	TRBJ2-7	TGTGCCAGCTCGACGGGACAGGGGTCCTACGAGCAGTACTTC	CASSTGQGSYEQYF
-	TRBD2	TRBV9	TRBJ2-7	TGTGCCAGCAGTGAAGCGGGGTTAGGTTTGGAGCAGTACTTC	CASSEAGLGLEQYF
-	-	TRBV29-1	TRBJ2-5	TGCAGCGTTGCGGAAATACAGGGCGTCGAAGAGACCCAGTACTTC	CSVAEIQGVEETQYF
-	TRBD1	TRBV6-1	TRBJ1-1	TGTGCCAGCAGTGGGGGACAGCTAAACACTGAAGCTTTCTTT	CASSGGQLNTEAFF
-	-	TRBV5-6	TRBJ1-1	TGTGCCAGCAGCAGGGGGAACACTGAAGCTTTCTTT	CASSRGNTEAFF
-	-	TRBV4-1	TRBJ2-1	TGCGCCAGCAGCCAAGGTTGGGGGAGCTCCTACAATGAGCAGTTCTTC	CASSQGWGSSYNEQFF
-	-	TRBV10-2	TRBJ1-5	TGCGCCAGCAGTGAAGGTTGGGGGCCCAATCAGCCCCAGCATTTT	CASSEGWGPNQPQHF
-	TRBD1	TRBV7-4	TRBJ1-6	TGCGCCAGCAGCCAAAAGGCACAGGGGTTCGGATATAATTCACCCCTCCACTTT	CASSQKAQGFGYNSPLHF
-	TRBD2	TRBV11-2	TRBJ2-7	TGTGCCAGCAGCACCCTGACTAGCGGAAACTACGAGCAGTACTTC	CASSTLTSGNYEQYF
-	-	TRBV27	TRBJ1-2	TGTGCCAGGCGAAACCCTACAGGCCTTCCTTGCGATTACACCTTC	CARRNPTGLPCDYTF
-	-	TRBV15	TRBJ2-2	TGTGCCACCAGCAGAGGGAGAGGGCTCACCGGGGAGCTGTTTTTT	CATSRGRGLTGELFF
-	TRBD2	TRBV4-1	TRBJ2-1	TGCGCCAGCAGCCAAGATCCGGGGCGGGAGGGAAGCTCCTACAATGAGCAGTTCTTC	CASSQDPGREGSSYNEQFF
-	-	TRBV7-8	TRBJ2-7	TGTGCCAGCAGGGCGACGGCTTCCTACGAGCAGTACTTC	CASRATASYEQYF
once	-	TRBV27	TRBJ2-1	TGTGCCAGCAGTTTATCGAAGACTCTCTACAATGAGCAGTTCTTC	CASSLSKTLYNEQFF
-	TRBD1	TRBV25-1	TRBJ1-6	TGTGCCAGCAGTGAATACCCCCAGGACAGGGAATATGATTCACCCCTCCACTTT	CASSEYPQDREYDSPLHF
-	TRBD1	TRBV13	TRBJ2-1	TGTGCCAGCAGCTGGGCCCCCAGGACAGGGGGCGGTATCAATGAGCAGTTCTTC	CASSWAPRTGGGINEQFF
-	-	TRBV28	TRBJ2-2	TGTGCCAGCAGTTTTACCTACACCACCGGGGAGCTGTTTTTT	CASSFTYTTGELFF
-	-	TRBV4-1	TRBJ2-3	TGCGCCAGCAGCCAAGGTCTACCACCCGGCGCAGATACGCAGTATTTT	CASSQGLPPGADTQYF
-	TRBD1	TRBV14	TRBJ2-7	TGTGCCAGCAGCCCCCGGACAGGGACCTACGAGCAGTACTTC	CASSPRTGTYEQYF
few	-	TRBV11-2	TRBJ1-2	TGTGCCAGCAGCTTAGGAAGGGATGGCTACACCTTC	CASSLGRDGYTF
-	TRBD1	TRBV2	TRBJ1-2	TGTGCCAGCAGTGATACTGGGACAGGGGGGGCTGGCTACACCTTC	CASSDTGTGGAGYTF
-	TRBD1	TRBV11-2	TRBJ2-7	TGTGCCAGCAGCCATCGGGACAGGAGCTCCTACGAGCAGTACTTC	CASSHRDRSSYEQYF
-	-	TRBV15	TRBJ2-2	TGTGCCACCAGCAGAGAATCTTCCGGGGAGCTGTTTTTT	CATSRESSGELFF
-	TRBD2	TRBV4-3	TRBJ2-1	TGCGCCAGCAGCCTCAGCGGGGGCAATGAGCAGTTCTTC	CASSLSGGNEQFF
-	TRBD1	TRBV7-8	TRBJ1-5	TGTGCCAGCAGCTTAAGTGCGGGACAGGAGGCTCAGCCCCAGCATTTT	CASSLSAGQEAQPQHF
-	-	TRBV13	TRBJ2-7	TGTGCCAGCAGTAATACAGACGAGCAGTACTTC	CASSNTDEQYF
-	-	TRBV6-6	TRBJ2-1	TGTGCCAGCAGTCCCCGTGGGGGGGCTGAGAATGAGCAGTTCTTC	CASSPRGGAENEQFF
-	TRBD2	TRBV13	TRBJ2-7	TGTGCCAGCAGCCCACTGTCTAGCGGGGGGCCTACCTACGAGCAGTACTTC	CASSPLSSGGPTYEQYF